Given below is one T cell receptor (beta chain) in context. In the study's own analysis: Scientists estimated how many nucleated cells there were by amplifying reference gene primers. Sequencing was performed with immunoSEQ multiplex PCR; in TCRdb, only in-frame clones are kept and a portion is missing. V, J and clone size reflect that table, while D and trimming were determined from the DNA. This table has 240,000 or so clones, 75% to 90% appearing once. CDR3 length: 12 amino acids. Trimming took 6 bases from V and 7 from J, leaving 10 bases between them. This specimen belongs to a study of blood T cell repertoires in COVID-19. Participants' own reports of clinical history determined their cohort assignment. A case of COVID-19 had been met by exposed participants within 2 weeks before study entry.

The chain links TRBV12-3 or TRBV12-4 to TRBJ1-3; no clear D gene. Sequencing was done on a sample of PBMCs or T cells enriched from blood (not recorded which). The TCR comes from a man in his fifties who had been exposed to COVID-19. The CDR3 is CASSHSRNTIYF. The CDR3 nucleotides read TGTGCCAGCAGCCATTCGAGGAACACCATATATTTT.